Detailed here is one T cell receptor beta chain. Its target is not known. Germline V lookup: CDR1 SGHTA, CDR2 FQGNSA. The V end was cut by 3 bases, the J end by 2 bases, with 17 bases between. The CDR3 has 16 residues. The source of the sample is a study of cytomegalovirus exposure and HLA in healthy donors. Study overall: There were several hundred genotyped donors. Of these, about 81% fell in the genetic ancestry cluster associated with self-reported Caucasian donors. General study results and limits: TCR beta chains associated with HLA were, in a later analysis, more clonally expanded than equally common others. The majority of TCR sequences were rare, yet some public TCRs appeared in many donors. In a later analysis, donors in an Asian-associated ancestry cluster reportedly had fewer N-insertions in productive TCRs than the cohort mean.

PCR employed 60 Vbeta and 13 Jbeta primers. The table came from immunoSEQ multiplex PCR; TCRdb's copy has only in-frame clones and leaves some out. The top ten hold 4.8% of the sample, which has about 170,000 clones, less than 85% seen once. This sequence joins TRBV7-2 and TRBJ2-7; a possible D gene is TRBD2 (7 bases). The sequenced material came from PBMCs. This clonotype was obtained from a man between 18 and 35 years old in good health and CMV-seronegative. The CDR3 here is CASSLGGGRATYEQYF. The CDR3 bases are TGTGCCAGCAGCTTGGGGGGGGGCAGGGCTACCTACGAGCAGTACTTC.